One sample yielded the 29 T cell receptor beta chains listed below, sequenced in a study of shared clonotypes between healthy human individuals. Generated by immunoSEQ multiplex PCR, the TCRdb table keeps only in-frame clones and is missing some. The sample includes 2,100,000 or so clones, about 94% of them seen just once. The sample taken for sequencing was naive CD4+ T cells sorted from blood. Indicated subset: CD45RA+ positively selected. These receptors were collected from a man between 18 and 35 years old in good health.

This CDR3 reads CASSFQGEKLFF. DNA for the CDR3: TGTGCCAGCAGCTTTCAGGGGGAAAAACTGTTTTTT. The gene calls are TRBV5-8 and TRBJ1-4, with a possible D match to TRBD1 (6 bases). V dropped 2 bases and J dropped 8 bases, with 7 bases sitting between them. The CDR3 covers 12 residues. Per the germline V gene, CDR1 is SGHTS and CDR2 is YDEGEE. Full variable domain (remainder filled in from reference TRBV5-8 and TRBJ1-4): EAGVTQSPTHLIKTRGQQATLRCSPISGHTSVYWYQQALGLGLQFLLWYDEGEERNRGNFPPRFSGRQFPNYSSELNVNALELEDSALYLCASSFQGEKLFFGSGTQLSVL.

This chain uses TRBV6-5 with TRBJ2-1, with a tentative D call TRBD1 (6 bases). The CDR3 is 15 residues long. Trimming left V 6 bases short and J 0 bases short, with 12 bases between. The V gene's germline CDR1 is MNHEY and CDR2 SVGAGI. CDR3 DNA: TGTGCCAGCAGGCCTCCACAGGGCTCCTACAATGAGCAGTTCTTC. Translation gives CASRPPQGSYNEQFF.

This clone came up a few times. The chain recombines TRBV28 with TRBJ1-6; 8 bases fit TRBD1. CDR1 and CDR2 (germline): MDHEN, SYDVKM. This CDR3 is built from 15 residues. The junction had 9 bases not matched to a gene; V was cut back by 6 bases and J by 8 bases. CDR3 amino acids: CASSRGQGGDSPLHF. For the CDR3, the DNA is TGTGCCAGCAGCCGCGGACAGGGAGGGGATTCACCCCTCCACTTT.

The chain links TRBV9 to TRBJ1-1, with a weak D call TRBD1 (6 bases). Trimming cost V 3 bases and J 3 bases, with 12 bases left between them. Germline CDR1 is SGDLS and CDR2 is YYNGEE. CDR3 length equals 14 residues. CDR3 sequence reads: CASSAGQWDTEAFF. The CDR3 coding sequence is TGTGCCAGCAGCGCCGGACAGTGGGACACTGAAGCTTTCTTT.

The chain combines TRBV5-4 with TRBJ2-2, with 12 bases matching TRBD2. The germline gives CDR1 SGHNT, CDR2 YYREEE (reference sequence). The CDR3 runs to 16 residues. Unmatched junction bases numbered 5, after V lost 2 bases and J lost 6 bases. CDR3 amino acids: CASSFSLAGGPGELFF. In DNA form, the CDR3 reads TGTGCCAGCAGCTTCTCACTAGCGGGGGGCCCCGGGGAGCTGTTTTTT.

The rearrangement joins TRBV10-3 to TRBJ2-3; 10 bases line up with TRBD1. The CDR3 sequence is 15 residues long. J gave up 5 bases and V 2 bases, and 4 bases lay outside the gene matches. Germline V CDR1 and CDR2: ENHRY, SYGVKD. The CDR3 reads CAISEGDRGQDTQYF. The CDR3 DNA reads as TGTGCCATCAGTGAGGGAGACAGGGGGCAAGATACGCAGTATTTT.

As to this clone: A junction boundary mismatches the germline segment, possibly from a read error. The rearrangement links TRBV20-1 to TRBJ1-1; D is unresolved. The CDR3 is made up of 11 amino acids. The V gene's germline CDR1 is DFQATT and CDR2 SNEGSKA (reference sequence). The CDR3 region is CSARDRQARLF. As DNA, the CDR3 is TGCAGTGCTAGAGATCGGCAGGCCCGACTCTTT.

Details on this clone: The sample holds other DNA sequences that translate to the same CDR3. The chain uses TRBV11-2 and TRBJ1-3; D not certain. Trimming shortened V by 1 base and J by 3 bases, and 7 bases separated the two germline ends. This CDR3 is built from 14 residues. Germline assignment: CDR1 SGHAT and CDR2 FQNNGV. The CDR3 DNA follows: TGTGCCAGCAGCTTAGGGCAGGTTGGAAACACCATATATTTT. This translates into CASSLGQVGNTIYF.

The chain recombines TRBV7-6 with TRBJ2-3, with a possible D match to TRBD2 (6 bases). The germline gives CDR1 SGHVS, CDR2 FNYEAQ. The CDR3 consists of 15 residues. Trimming removed 5 bases from V and 2 bases from J, with 14 bases in between. The CDR3 region has the DNA TGTGCCAGCAGCCTCCGGACTACTGCCACAGATACGCAGTATTTT. Translation: CASSLRTTATDTQYF.

This clone was picked up one time. The V and J genes are TRBV30 and TRBJ1-1; TRBD1 matches at 10 bases. The V segment lost 2 bases and the J segment 12 bases; nucleotides outside the gene matches: 9. The CDR3 runs 13 residues. The V gene's germline CDR1 is GTSNPN and CDR2 SVGIG (reference sequence). The CDR3: CAWSPDRGRPTFF. The CDR3 DNA is TGTGCCTGGAGTCCAGACAGGGGGCGCCCAACTTTCTTT.

This chain joins TRBV19 and TRBJ2-7; D is unresolved. The CDR3 sequence is 13 residues long. Germline V gene lookup returns CDR1 LNHDA and CDR2 SQIVND (reference sequence). V was shortened by 4 bases and J by 4 bases, with 11 bases between the two germline ends. The CDR3 reads CASSRVLGYEQYF. CDR3 in DNA: TGTGCCAGTAGTAGGGTTTTAGGGTACGAGCAGTACTTC.

The gene calls are TRBV4-3 and TRBJ2-1; D is possibly TRBD1 or TRBD2 (5 bases each). Trimming took 1 base from V and 1 from J, leaving 8 bases between them. The CDR3 has 15 amino acids. In germline, CDR1 is LGHNA, CDR2 YSLEER. The CDR3 region has the DNA TGCGCCAGCAGCCAAGTGGGGGAGTCCTACAATGAGCAGTTCTTC. Protein: CASSQVGESYNEQFF.

In its sample, this clone was seen once. The V call is TRBV29-1, the J call TRBJ2-7; the D gene is possibly TRBD1 (5 bases). The CDR3 has 12 amino acids. CDR1 SQVTM and CDR2 ANQGSEA come from the germline V gene. Trimming took 4 bases from V and 3 from J, leaving 10 bases between them. This CDR3 is CSVGQTIYEQYF. CDR3 nucleotide sequence: TGCAGCGTTGGACAGACCATCTACGAGCAGTACTTC.

This clone came up once. This sequence joins TRBV5-1 and TRBJ1-2; D gene ambiguous. Germline V gene data show CDR1 as SGHRS and CDR2 as YFSETQ. With 0 bases removed from V and 2 bases from J, the gap between germline ends came to 8 bases. This CDR3 is 14 amino acids long. The CDR3 DNA reads TGCGCCAGCAGCTTGGAAATTTTAAACTATGGCTACACCTTC. This codes for CASSLEILNYGYTF.

This sequence joins TRBV19 and TRBJ1-2; D unclear. V lost 3 bases to trimming and J lost 6 bases, with 17 bases between them. Germline V gene lookup returns CDR1 LNHDA and CDR2 SQIVND (reference sequence). There are 15 residues in the CDR3. Here the CDR3 reads CASSIYISAENGYTF. In nucleotides, the CDR3 is TGTGCCAGTAGTATTTATATCAGCGCTGAGAATGGCTACACCTTC.

The chain couples TRBV6-1 to TRBJ2-1, with TRBD2 matching over 7 bases. The length of the CDR3 is 15 residues. The V gene's germline CDR1 is MNHNS and CDR2 SASEGT. J gave up 4 bases and V 2 bases, and 5 bases lay outside the gene matches. The CDR3 DNA sequence: TGTGCCAGCAGTGAAATGCTAGCGGCATACAATGAGCAGTTCTTC. It yields the protein CASSEMLAAYNEQFF.

V and J are TRBV28 and TRBJ1-4; a possible D gene is TRBD1 (6 bases). V was clipped by 5 bases and J by 8 bases, with 12 bases between them. In germline, CDR1 is MDHEN, CDR2 SYDVKM. The CDR3 is 13 residues long. As DNA, the CDR3 is TGTGCCAGCAGTAGGGGGGGATGGGAAAAACTGTTTTTT. Its protein product is CASSRGGWEKLFF.

Of note for this clone: Other nucleotide sequences in the sample specify the same CDR3. The V and J genes are TRBV20-1 and TRBJ2-5; unclear D gene. Trimming shortened V by 6 bases and J by 5 bases, and 10 bases separated the two germline ends. In germline, CDR1 is DFQATT, CDR2 SNEGSKA (reference sequence). The CDR3 consists of 11 residues. For the CDR3, the DNA is TGCAGTGCCCGACAAGGGGAGACCCAGTACTTC. Encoded protein: CSARQGETQYF.

The chain has TRBV28 and TRBJ1-6; possible D gene TRBD1, 6 bases. Germline lookup yields CDR1 MDHEN and CDR2 SYDVKM. The V end lost 3 bases, the J end lost 0 bases, and 9 bases lay between the germline ends. The CDR3 covers 16 residues. This chain's CDR3 is CASSFGGSSYNSPLHF. CDR3 in DNA: TGTGCCAGCAGTTTTGGGGGCAGCTCCTATAATTCACCCCTCCACTTT.

The chain couples TRBV2 to TRBJ1-2; TRBD1 might be the D (5 bases). The CDR3 extends over 18 amino acids. V lost 0 bases and J lost 4, with 21 bases in between. Germline CDR1 and CDR2: SNHLY and FYNNEI. The CDR3 reads CASSEAETATFFSYGYTF. The DNA of the CDR3 is TGTGCCAGCAGTGAAGCGGAGACAGCCACTTTTTTTAGCTATGGCTACACCTTC.

The chain carries TRBV5-4 and TRBJ1-2; 8 bases agree with TRBD1. The V and J ends lost 0 bases and 4 bases, in that order; junction bases with no gene match: 11. The CDR3 length is 17 residues. Germline loops: CDR1 SGHNT, CDR2 YYREEE (reference sequence). CDR3 amino acids: CASSLVSGRGLGYGYTF. CDR3 bases: TGTGCCAGCAGCTTGGTTTCCGGCAGGGGGCTGGGCTATGGCTACACCTTC.

The chain uses TRBV29-1 and TRBJ2-3; the D is unclear. CDR3 size: 14 residues. Germline CDR1 reads SQVTM; CDR2 reads ANQGSEA. V lost 8 bases to trimming and J lost 2 bases, with 17 bases between them. For the CDR3, the DNA is TGCAGCCAACGTAAATACTTTTCCACAGATACGCAGTATTTT. It yields the protein CSQRKYFSTDTQYF.

This rearrangement joins TRBV28 to TRBJ1-6; D is unresolved. Trimming left V 3 bases short and J 4 bases short, with 10 bases between. Per germline, CDR1 MDHEN and CDR2 SYDVKM. This CDR3 comprises 15 residues. CDR3 nucleotides: TGTGCCAGCAGTTTCCCGGAAGTGTATAATTCACCCCTCCACTTT. Amino acid sequence: CASSFPEVYNSPLHF.

The gene calls are TRBV9 and TRBJ2-5; tentatively, D is TRBD1 (6 bases). Germline values: CDR1 SGDLS, CDR2 YYNGEE. The CDR3 is 15 amino acids. V lost 0 bases to trimming and J lost 3 bases, with 12 bases between them. CDR3 sequence (DNA): TGTGCCAGCAGCGTAGGACTCACAGGGAAAGAGACCCAGTACTTC. Translating gives CASSVGLTGKETQYF.

The chain has TRBV30 and TRBJ2-7, with D perhaps TRBD1 (7 bases). The V and J ends lost 7 bases and 7 bases respectively, with 20 bases between them. The CDR3 runs 13 residues. Per germline, CDR1 GTSNPN and CDR2 SVGIG (reference sequence). CDR3 in DNA: TGTGCCTACCAGCAGGGGGGTCTCCTGGAGCAGTACTTC. Amino acids: CAYQQGGLLEQYF. Complete variable domain (other parts from reference TRBV30 and TRBJ2-7): SQTIHQWPATLVQPVGSPLSLECTVEGTSNPNLYWYRQAAGRGLQLLFYSVGIGQISSEVPQNLSASRPQDRQFILSSKKLLLSDSGFYLCAYQQGGLLEQYFGPGTRLTVT.

The rearrangement uses TRBV28 and TRBJ2-4, with D possibly being TRBD2 (5 bases). Deletions cut 11 bases from V and 0 bases from J, with 17 bases between. CDR1 is MDHEN and CDR2 is SYDVKM in the germline V gene. The CDR3 loop spans 15 amino acids. This CDR3 reads CAVRPAAGAKNIQYF. The CDR3 region has the DNA TGTGCCGTCCGCCCAGCGGCCGGAGCCAAAAACATTCAGTACTTC.

The rearrangement links TRBV10-3 to TRBJ2-7; 8 bases agree with TRBD2. J lost 3 bases, V lost 5 bases, and 0 bases had no gene match. The germline V gene encodes CDR1 ENHRY and CDR2 SYGVKD. The CDR3 has 12 residues. The CDR3 is CAISTSGYEQYF. CDR3 nucleotides: TGTGCCATCAGTACTAGCGGCTACGAGCAGTACTTC.

This clone appeared a single time. The J gene is TRBJ2-7, the V gene TRBV10-3; tentative D call: TRBD1 (5 bases). The germline gives CDR1 ENHRY, CDR2 SYGVKD. This CDR3 has 14 residues. The V end was cut by 3 bases, the J end by 2 bases, with 11 bases between. CDR3: CAISEGAATYEQYF. CDR3 coding DNA: TGTGCCATCAGTGAAGGGGCAGCAACCTACGAGCAGTACTTC.

This chain links TRBV7-8 with TRBJ1-5, with TRBD1 matching over 10 bases. Losses at the gene ends were 1 base for V and 6 bases for J; bases not matched to a gene: 3. The germline gives CDR1 SGHVS, CDR2 FQNEAQ. This CDR3 contains 15 residues. The CDR3 region has the DNA TGTGCCAGCAGCTTAGGGACAGGGGGGGCTCAGCCCCAGCATTTT. It is translated as CASSLGTGGAQPQHF. Variable domain in full (rest from reference TRBV7-8 and TRBJ1-5): GAGVSQSPRYKVAKRGQDVALRCDPISGHVSLFWYQQALGQGPEFLTYFQNEAQLDKSGLPSDRFFAERPEGSVSTLKIQRTQQEDSAVYLCASSLGTGGAQPQHFGDGTRLSIL.